This T cell receptor (beta chain) was recovered during a study of Ad26.COV2.S vaccination and SARS-CoV-2 variants. Looking at the study overall: COV1001, an Ad26.COV2.S trial, supplied this vaccine-arm donor.

On this clone: Antigen unknown.

TCRdb keeps only in-frame clones here, not all; method: immunoSEQ multiplex PCR. Among over 400,000 clones listed, 85% to 90% were seen once. Study findings and constraints: Spike-specific responses of CD8+ and CD4+ T cells were reported to display substantial breadth after vaccination.

Treatment specified: roughly 20 received Ad26.COV2.S at low or high dose, single or two shots; several received placebo; per-sample allocation not given. All samples were drawn on day 63, counting from the first vaccine or placebo injection. Boston hosted the donor, who was an adult aged 18-55 years. The specimen was peripheral blood, collected in a trial of Ad26.COV2.S vaccine versus placebo. This receptor was taken from a person between 18 and 65 years old who received the Ad26.COV2.S COVID-19 vaccine or a placebo.

CDR3 region: CASGNTEQETQYF. The CDR3 coding sequence is TGTGCCAGCGGGAATACTGAACAAGAGACCCAGTACTTC. The chain links TRBV2 to TRBJ2-5; D unclear. Germline lookup yields CDR1 SNHLY and CDR2 FYNNEI. The CDR3 runs to 13 residues. V was shortened by 8 bases and J by 2 bases, with 12 bases between the two germline ends.